The 19 T cell receptor beta chains reported below all come from one sample, sequenced in a study of blood T cell repertoires in COVID-19. The repertoire was sequenced with immunoSEQ multiplex PCR; TCRdb's copy has only in-frame clones and lacks some. The sample shows around 80,000 clones, approximately 86% of them seen only once. Sequenced sample: peripheral blood. These receptor sequences come from an elderly man with active or convalescent COVID-19.

The rearrangement joins TRBV4-1 to TRBJ2-1; 13 positions agree with TRBD2. V gave up 0 bases and J gave up 9 bases; unmatched junction bases: 5. CDR1 MGHRA and CDR2 YSYEKL come from the germline V gene. The CDR3 has 16 residues. The CDR3 reads CASSQDTSGGAFEQFF. CDR3 DNA sequence: TGCGCCAGCAGCCAAGATACTAGCGGGGGGGCTTTTGAGCAGTTCTTC.

The chain joins TRBV7-2 to TRBJ2-5, with D perhaps matching TRBD2 (6 bases). V lost 6 bases to trimming and J lost 2 bases, with 16 bases between them. The CDR3 is made up of 15 amino acids. Germline V lookup: CDR1 SGHTA, CDR2 FQGNSA. In DNA, the CDR3 is TGTGCCAGCAGTCTAAATGGGGGGTGGCAAGAGACCCAGTACTTC. This translates into CASSLNGGWQETQYF.

The CDR3 region has the DNA TGTGCCAGCAGCTTACGGCGGACTAGGGGACACAATGAGCAGTTCTTC. Protein product: CASSLRRTRGHNEQFF. The chain recombines TRBV11-3 with TRBJ2-1; 7 bases align to TRBD2. Germline V gives CDR1 SGHNT, CDR2 YENEEA. The CDR3 runs 16 residues. The V gene end was trimmed by 2 bases and the J gene end by 5 bases; junction bases not matched to a gene: 9. Full variable domain (rest looked up from reference TRBV11-3 and TRBJ2-1): EAGVVQSPRYKIIEKKQPVAFWCNPISGHNTLYWYLQNLGQGPELLIRYENEEAVDDSQLPKDRFSAERLKGVDSTLKIQPAELGDSAVYLCASSLRRTRGHNEQFFGPGTRLTVL.

The table lists this clone with a few counts. The rearrangement uses TRBV6-5 and TRBJ2-5, with D unresolved. There are 12 residues in the CDR3. CDR1 is MNHEY, CDR2 SVGAGI, per germline. V was shortened by 5 bases and J by 4 bases, with 8 bases between the two germline ends. The CDR3 loop reads CASSQLRETQYF. The CDR3 region has the DNA TGTGCCAGCAGTCAACTTAGAGAGACCCAGTACTTC.

The genes are TRBV18 and TRBJ2-2; possible D gene TRBD1, 6 bases. V was shortened by 1 base and J by 2 bases, with 11 bases between the two germline ends. The CDR3 length is 16 residues. Germline assignment: CDR1 KGHSH and CDR2 LQKENI. In DNA form, the CDR3 reads TGTGCCAGCTCACCACGCAGGACAGAAAACACCGGGGAGCTGTTTTTT. It yields the protein CASSPRRTENTGELFF.

This chain links TRBV12-1 with TRBJ2-2; the D call of TRBD1 is as the table states it, not checked on the DNA. TRBV12-1 corresponds to a pseudogene. The CDR3 spans 18 residues. This CDR3 reads CASSHSLGQGWDTGELFF. The CDR3 DNA reads TGTGCCAGCAGCCACTCCCTGGGACAGGGTTGGGACACCGGGGAGCTGTTTTTT.

The rearrangement uses TRBV10-1 and TRBJ1-3; D call uncertain. The CDR3 totals 14 residues. With 2 bases removed from V and 1 base from J, the gap between germline ends came to 6 bases. CDR1 is WNHNN and CDR2 is SYGVQD in the germline V gene (reference sequence). CDR3 in amino acids: CASSEAGSGNTIYF. The CDR3 nucleotides are TGCGCCAGCAGTGAGGCCGGTTCTGGAAACACCATATATTTT.

The chain couples TRBV6-2 or TRBV6-3 to TRBJ1-5; tentative D call: TRBD1 (5 bases). V gave up 0 bases and J gave up 7 bases, with 13 bases separating them. The CDR3 is 15 amino acids. CDR1 and CDR2 (germline): MNHEY, SVGEGT. CDR3 protein: CASSYSSSGGQPQHF. DNA of the CDR3: TGTGCCAGCAGTTACTCAAGTTCGGGGGGACAGCCCCAGCATTTT.

The rearrangement uses TRBV18 and TRBJ1-1, with a possible D match to TRBD1 (6 bases). CDR1 KGHSH and CDR2 LQKENI come from the germline V gene. V lost 3 bases, J lost 4 bases, and 18 bases lay in between. This CDR3 has 16 amino acids. In DNA, the CDR3 is TGTGCCAGCTCACCCATTCACAGGGAAGGCGGCACTGAAGCTTTCTTT. It encodes CASSPIHREGGTEAFF.

This clone was seen once. The chain is built from TRBV30 and TRBJ1-6; 8 bases agree with TRBD1. Trimming removed 5 bases from V and 9 bases from J; junction bases left unmatched: 6. The CDR3 has 13 amino acids. Germline V gives CDR1 GTSNPN, CDR2 SVGIG (reference sequence). DNA for the CDR3: TGTGCCTGGGACGGACAGGGAGTTTCACCCCTCCACTTT. This codes for CAWDGQGVSPLHF.

This chain connects TRBV19 to TRBJ1-5; D might be TRBD1 (5 bases). CDR3 length: 10 residues. Germline V gene lookup returns CDR1 LNHDA and CDR2 SQIVND (reference sequence). Trimming took off 11 bases at V and 9 bases at J, with 11 bases between the two ends. This chain's CDR3 is CAPKGLPQHF. CDR3 DNA: TGTGCCCCAAAGGGGTTGCCCCAGCATTTT.

This chain uses TRBV5-1 with TRBJ1-2; TRBD1 matches 7 bases. The CDR3 has 15 amino acids. Germline assignment: CDR1 SGHRS and CDR2 YFSETQ. Trimming removed 1 base from V and 5 bases from J; junction bases left unmatched: 8. CDR3 amino acids: CASSLTGVGSYGYTF. The CDR3 region has the DNA TGCGCCAGCAGCTTGACAGGGGTAGGCAGTTATGGCTACACCTTC.

The genes are TRBV7-3 and TRBJ1-2, with 9 nucleotides matching TRBD1. J was trimmed by 4 bases and V by 1 base; bases with no gene match: 4. CDR3 length: 15 residues. Germline CDR1 and CDR2: SGHTA and FQGTGA. CDR3 region: CASSLRGTGPYGYTF. CDR3 in DNA: TGTGCCAGCAGCTTAAGGGGGACAGGGCCCTATGGCTACACCTTC.

V and J are TRBV6-5 and TRBJ1-6, with 9 nucleotides matching TRBD1. This CDR3 is built from 15 residues. The ends lost 5 bases at V and 7 bases at J; junction bases unmatched: 6. CDR1 is MNHEY, CDR2 SVGAGI, per germline. CDR3 in amino acids: CASSKRDRENSPLHF. The CDR3 coding sequence is TGTGCCAGCAGTAAGCGGGACAGGGAAAATTCACCCCTCCACTTT.

In DNA, the CDR3 is TGTGCCAGCAGCTTGGCCCCTACCTACGAGCAGTACGTC. Its protein is CASSLAPTYEQYV. This chain joins TRBV5-8 and TRBJ2-7; D unclear. V was cut by 0 bases and J by 2 bases, with 6 bases left in between. CDR1 is SGHTS and CDR2 is YDEGEE in the germline V gene. The CDR3 length is 13 residues.

The rearrangement joins TRBV24-1 to TRBJ2-3; 7 bases match TRBD1. Germline V gene lookup returns CDR1 KGHDR and CDR2 SFDVKD. Unmatched junction bases numbered 4, after V lost 5 bases and J lost 0 bases. The CDR3 covers 15 residues. The CDR3 sequence: CATSAGTASTDTQYF. CDR3 DNA: TGTGCCACCAGTGCTGGGACAGCTAGCACAGATACGCAGTATTTT.

The CDR3 region is CASSPGTSGGSQFF. Written as DNA, the CDR3 is TGCGCCAGCAGCCCCGGGACTAGCGGGGGATCGCAGTTCTTC. The rearrangement uses TRBV5-1 and TRBJ2-1; TRBD2 aligns across 14 bases. The germline CDR1 and CDR2 sequences are SGHRS and YFSETQ. Losses at the gene ends were 4 bases for V and 12 bases for J; bases not matched to a gene: 6. The CDR3 runs to 14 residues.

This chain connects TRBV7-2 to TRBJ2-2, with 7 bases that match TRBD1. Germline assignment: CDR1 SGHTA and CDR2 FQGNSA. V lost 4 bases to trimming and J lost 1 base; unmatched junction nucleotides: 3. CDR3 length equals 15 residues. As DNA, the CDR3 is TGTGCCAGCAGCTCGGACAGGAGGAACACCGGGGAGCTGTTTTTT. Translated, it gives CASSSDRRNTGELFF.

The rearrangement joins TRBV3-1 (or the pseudogene TRBV3-2) to TRBJ2-5, with D perhaps matching TRBD1 (6 bases). V lost 5 bases, J lost 5 bases, and 18 bases lay in between. CDR3 size: 15 residues. CDR1 is LGHDT and CDR2 is YNNKEL in the germline V gene (reference sequence). The chain's CDR3 is CASSFTGTPSETQYF. CDR3 coding DNA: TGTGCCAGCAGCTTTACAGGGACCCCAAGTGAGACCCAGTACTTC.